This record looks at one T cell receptor (beta chain) sequence and its context. It has no known antigen specificity. Base quality data are lacking; no much larger clone is found one base away. The germline V gene gives CDR1 as SGHDT and CDR2 as YYEEEE. From cysteine to phenylalanine, the CDR3 is 15 amino acids long. Only the CDR3 DNA is retained, 45 bases long and in frame from the first base. Clipping removes 3 bases from V and 5 bases from J, with 9 as the unmatched junction base count. The trial excluded patients who had a history of autoimmune disease or who were on systemic immunosuppression. Peripheral blood for TCR sequencing was collected from all dose cohorts at baseline, on cycle 4 day 1, and on cycle 7 day 1. The samples were taken from a phase I, first-in-human, multicenter, open-label dose-escalation trial of ivuxolimab. Adults with locally advanced or metastatic melanoma, renal cell carcinoma, hepatocellular carcinoma or head and neck squamous cell carcinoma were enrolled in the trial. CD4+ and CD8+ T cells were sorted separately from peripheral blood before TCR sequencing.

This entry is derived from a study of OX40 agonist ivuxolimab in advanced cancers. In the study overall: The costimulatory receptor OX40 (CD134) was targeted by ivuxolimab, a fully human IgG2 agonistic monoclonal antibody. Intravenous ivuxolimab was administered to patients every 2 weeks at six dose levels: 0.01, 0.1, 0.3, 1.5, 3 and 10 mg/kg. Of the roughly 54 dose-escalation patients, hepatocellular carcinoma was present in about 20, melanoma in approximately 15, renal cell carcinoma in 9 and head and neck cancer in 9. In the dose-escalation cohort, nearly 85% of patients were male, and the mean age was 60 years with a range of roughly 20 to 85. Prior anti-PD-1, anti-PD-L1 or anti-CTLA-4 therapy was permitted, and 30% to 50% of dose-escalation patients had received checkpoint inhibitors. Partial responses occurred in three dose-escalation patients, of whom one had hepatocellular carcinoma and two had cutaneous melanoma. Peripheral TCRbeta sequencing aimed to test whether ivuxolimab altered TCR sequence diversity and caused clonal T-cell expansion. The paper covers the monotherapy dose-escalation part of the phase I ivuxolimab trial, which included N of about 50 patients.

To sequence the TCRbeta CDR3 region, genomic DNA was isolated from the sorted cells. The immunoSEQ Assay was used for sequencing of TCRbeta CDR3 regions. The table comes from immuneACCESS by way of TCRdb, which keeps in-frame sequences with V and J called. Part of the clones is missing from these tables; in studies checked, under half for an unresolved V gene and the rest for unknown reasons. In all, the sample holds some 59,000 clones, and 70% to 90% of those were seen once. The top ten clones comprise 5.4% of the sample. Study-wide findings and limitations: Partial responders in the 0.1-3.0 mg/kg groups had among the lowest normalized peripheral clonal expansion, especially among CD8+ T cells. At doses of 0.1 to 3.0 mg/kg, clonal expansion of both CD4+ and CD8+ blood T cells was observed from baseline to week 6. Which antigens the clonally expanded peripheral T cells were specific for was not determined. After ivuxolimab, CD8+ T cells had more expanded clones than CD4+ T cells on average. Low levels of normalized T-cell clonal expansion were also seen in some patients who did not respond.

The chain couples TRBV5-6 to TRBJ2-7; TRBD2 fits 9 bases in the junction. The sequence was collected from an adult with an advanced solid tumor such as melanoma, head and neck, liver or kidney cancer. The input for sequencing was CD4+ or CD8+ T cells sorted from blood, taken in a trial of the OX40 agonist ivuxolimab. Here is the DNA: TGTGCCAGCAGCTCGATTGGCGGGAGGGCGGACGAGCAGTACTTC. This encodes CASSSIGGRADEQYF. Reference TRBV5-6 and TRBJ2-7 genes cover what lies past the CDR3, so the full variable domain is DAGVTQSPTHLIKTRGQQVTLRCSPKSGHDTVSWYQQALGQGPQFIFQYYEEEERQRGNFPDRFSGHQFPNYSSELNVNALLLGDSALYLCASSSIGGRADEQYFGPGTRLTVT.